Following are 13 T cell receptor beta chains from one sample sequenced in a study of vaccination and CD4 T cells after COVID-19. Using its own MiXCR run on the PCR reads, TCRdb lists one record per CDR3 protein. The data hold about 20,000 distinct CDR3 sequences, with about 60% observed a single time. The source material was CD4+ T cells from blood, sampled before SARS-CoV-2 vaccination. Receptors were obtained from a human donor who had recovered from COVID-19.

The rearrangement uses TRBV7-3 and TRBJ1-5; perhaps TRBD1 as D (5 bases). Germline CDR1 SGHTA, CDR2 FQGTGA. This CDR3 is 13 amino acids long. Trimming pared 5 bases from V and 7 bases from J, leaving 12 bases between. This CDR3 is CASSPGQGQPQHF. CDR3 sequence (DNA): TGTGCCAGCAGCCCTGGTCAGGGCCAGCCCCAGCATTTT.

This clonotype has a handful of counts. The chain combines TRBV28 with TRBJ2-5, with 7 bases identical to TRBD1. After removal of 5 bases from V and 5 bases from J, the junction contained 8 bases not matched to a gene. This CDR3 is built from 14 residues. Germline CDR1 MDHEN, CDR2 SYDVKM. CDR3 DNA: TGTGCCAGCAGTCCCGGGACAGCTGCGGAGACCCAGTACTTC. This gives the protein CASSPGTAAETQYF. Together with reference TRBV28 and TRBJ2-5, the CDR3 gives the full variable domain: DVKVTQSSRYLVKRTGEKVFLECVQDMDHENMFWYRQDPGLGLRLIYFSYDVKMKEKGDIPEGYSVSREKKERFSLILESASTNQTSMYLCASSPGTAAETQYFGPGTRLLVL.

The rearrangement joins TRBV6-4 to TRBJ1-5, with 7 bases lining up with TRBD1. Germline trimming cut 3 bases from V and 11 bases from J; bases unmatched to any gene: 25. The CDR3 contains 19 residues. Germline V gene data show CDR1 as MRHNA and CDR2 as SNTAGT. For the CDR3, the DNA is TGTGCCAGCAGTGAAATTGCCCCCCGGGGAGACAGGGTTCAGGGGGCCCAGCATTTT. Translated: CASSEIAPRGDRVQGAQHF.

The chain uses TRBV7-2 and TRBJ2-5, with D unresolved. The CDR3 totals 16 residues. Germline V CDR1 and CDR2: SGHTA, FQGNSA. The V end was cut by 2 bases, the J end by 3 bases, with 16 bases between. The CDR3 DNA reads TGTGCCAGCAGCTTAAATTCCTTCTTACTTAAAGAGACCCAGTACTTC. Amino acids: CASSLNSFLLKETQYF.

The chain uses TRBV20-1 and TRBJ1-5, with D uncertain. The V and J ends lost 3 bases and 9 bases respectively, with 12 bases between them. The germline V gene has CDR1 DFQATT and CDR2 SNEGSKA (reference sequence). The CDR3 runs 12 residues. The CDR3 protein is CSASLVLGPQHF. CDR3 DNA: TGCAGTGCTAGCCTGGTCTTAGGGCCCCAGCATTTT.

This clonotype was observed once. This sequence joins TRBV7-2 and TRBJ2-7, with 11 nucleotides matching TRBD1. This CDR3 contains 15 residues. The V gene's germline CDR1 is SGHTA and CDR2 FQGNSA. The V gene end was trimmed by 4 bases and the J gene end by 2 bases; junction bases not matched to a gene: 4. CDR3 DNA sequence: TGTGCCAGCAGCTGGAGGACAGGGGGCGCCTACGAGCAGTACTTC. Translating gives CASSWRTGGAYEQYF.

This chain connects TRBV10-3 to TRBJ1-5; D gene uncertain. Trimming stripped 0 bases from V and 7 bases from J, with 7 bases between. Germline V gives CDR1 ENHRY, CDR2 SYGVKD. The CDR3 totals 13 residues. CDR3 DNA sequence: TGTGCCATCAGTGAGTCGCACTTACAGCCCCAGCATTTT. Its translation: CAISESHLQPQHF.

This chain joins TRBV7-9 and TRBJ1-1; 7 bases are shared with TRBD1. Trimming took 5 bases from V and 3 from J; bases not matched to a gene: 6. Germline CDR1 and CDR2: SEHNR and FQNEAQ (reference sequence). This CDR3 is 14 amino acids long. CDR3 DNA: TGTGCCAGCAGCAGGGGGCTGAGGGACACTGAAGCTTTCTTT. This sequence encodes CASSRGLRDTEAFF.

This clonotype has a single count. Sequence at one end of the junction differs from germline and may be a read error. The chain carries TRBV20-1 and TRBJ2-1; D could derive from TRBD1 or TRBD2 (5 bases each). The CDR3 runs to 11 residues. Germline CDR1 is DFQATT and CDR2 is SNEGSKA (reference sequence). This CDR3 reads CSPYWDQVFSF. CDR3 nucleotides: TGCAGTCCTTATTGGGACCAAGTTTTCTCCTTC.

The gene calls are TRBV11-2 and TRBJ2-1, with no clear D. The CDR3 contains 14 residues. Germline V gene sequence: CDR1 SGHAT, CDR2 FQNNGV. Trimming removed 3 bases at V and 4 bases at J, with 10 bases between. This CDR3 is CASSLRTDYNEQFF. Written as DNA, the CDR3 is TGTGCCAGCAGCTTGCGCACAGATTACAATGAGCAGTTCTTC.

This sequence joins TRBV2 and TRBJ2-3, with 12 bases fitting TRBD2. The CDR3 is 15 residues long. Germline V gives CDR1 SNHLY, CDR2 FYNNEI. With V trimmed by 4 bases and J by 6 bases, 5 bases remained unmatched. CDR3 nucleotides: TGTGCCAGCAGTGTTCTAGCGGGGGGGAGGGATACGCAGTATTTT. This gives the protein CASSVLAGGRDTQYF. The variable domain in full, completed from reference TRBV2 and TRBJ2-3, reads EPEVTQTPSHQVTQMGQEVILRCVPISNHLYFYWYRQILGQKVEFLVSFYNNEISEKSEIFDDQFSVERPDGSNFTLKIRSTKLEDSAMYFCASSVLAGGRDTQYFGPGTRLTVL.

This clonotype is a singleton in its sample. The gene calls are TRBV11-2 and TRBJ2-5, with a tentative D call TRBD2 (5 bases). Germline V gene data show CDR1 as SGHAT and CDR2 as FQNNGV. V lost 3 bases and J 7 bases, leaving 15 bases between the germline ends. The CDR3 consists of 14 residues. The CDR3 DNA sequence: TGTGCCAGCAGCTTGGGCGGGTTCGATGTGACCCAGTACTTC. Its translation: CASSLGGFDVTQYF.

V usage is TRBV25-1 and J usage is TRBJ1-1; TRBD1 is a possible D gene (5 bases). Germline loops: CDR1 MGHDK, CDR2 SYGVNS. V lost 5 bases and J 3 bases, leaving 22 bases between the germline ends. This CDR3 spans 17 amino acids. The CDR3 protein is CASSKNPGPGGDTEAFF. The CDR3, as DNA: TGTGCCAGCAGTAAAAATCCGGGACCCGGAGGGGACACTGAAGCTTTCTTT.